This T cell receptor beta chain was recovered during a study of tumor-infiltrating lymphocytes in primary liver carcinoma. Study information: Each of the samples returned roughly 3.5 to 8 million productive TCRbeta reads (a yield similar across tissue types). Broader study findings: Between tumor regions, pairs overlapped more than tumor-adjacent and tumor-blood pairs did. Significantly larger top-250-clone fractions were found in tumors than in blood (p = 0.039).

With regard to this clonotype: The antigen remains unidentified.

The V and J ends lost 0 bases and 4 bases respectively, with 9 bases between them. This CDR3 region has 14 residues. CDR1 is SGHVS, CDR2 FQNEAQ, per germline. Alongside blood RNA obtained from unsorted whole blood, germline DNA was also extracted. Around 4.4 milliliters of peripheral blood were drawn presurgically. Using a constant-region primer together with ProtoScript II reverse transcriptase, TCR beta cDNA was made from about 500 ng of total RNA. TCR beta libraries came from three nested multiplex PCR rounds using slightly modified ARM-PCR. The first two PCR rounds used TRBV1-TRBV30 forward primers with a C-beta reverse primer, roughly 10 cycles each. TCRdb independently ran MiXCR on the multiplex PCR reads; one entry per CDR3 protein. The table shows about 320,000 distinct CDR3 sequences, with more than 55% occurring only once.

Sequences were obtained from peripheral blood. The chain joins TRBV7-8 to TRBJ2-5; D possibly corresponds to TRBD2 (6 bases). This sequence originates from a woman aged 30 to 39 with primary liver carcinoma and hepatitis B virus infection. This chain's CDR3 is CASSLAAGRETQYF. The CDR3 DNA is TGTGCCAGCAGCTTAGCGGCGGGGCGAGAGACCCAGTACTTC.